These 4 T cell receptor beta chains were sequenced from one sample in a study of cytomegalovirus exposure and HLA in healthy donors (dated by TCRdb to the late 2010s). The receptor library was made with the immunoSEQ multiplex PCR assay. A mixture of 60 forward primers for TCR Vbeta segments and 13 reverse primers for TCR Jbeta segments was used in the multiplex PCR. TCRdb carries this immuneACCESS record with in-frame sequences only. Its versions omit some clonotypes, under half of them owing to an unresolved V gene in the studies checked, with the rest unexplained. The sample table contains 95,000 to 100,000 clones; only one count was recorded for around 77% of them. 3% to 3.5% of the sample is taken by the ten largest. The sequencing sample was made of PBMCs. The receptors originated from a middle-aged man in good health and CMV-seronegative.

In its sample, this clone was seen once. The rearrangement joins TRBV2 to TRBJ2-1, with 7 bases fitting TRBD2. This CDR3 contains 14 residues. Germline V gene lookup returns CDR1 SNHLY and CDR2 FYNNEI. J lost 7 bases, V lost 10 bases, and 13 bases had no gene match. The CDR3 nucleotides are TGTGCCACCCGAGACCAGCGGGGTGGAAATGAGCAGTTCTTC. It encodes CATRDQRGGNEQFF. Together with reference TRBV2 and TRBJ2-1, the CDR3 gives the full variable domain: EPEVTQTPSHQVTQMGQEVILRCVPISNHLYFYWYRQILGQKVEFLVSFYNNEISEKSEIFDDQFSVERPDGSNFTLKIRSTKLEDSAMYFCATRDQRGGNEQFFGPGTRLTVL.

This clone was observed once. The V call is TRBV5-1, the J call TRBJ1-1, with D hard to call. Trimming stripped 0 bases from V and 11 bases from J, with 14 bases between. Germline CDR1 and CDR2: SGHRS and YFSETQ. The length of the CDR3 is 13 residues. The CDR3 DNA sequence: TGCGCCAGCAGCTTGGAAAGCGCGGGAAGGGCTTTCTTT. It encodes CASSLESAGRAFF.

The chain has TRBV2 and TRBJ2-1; D remains ambiguous. The CDR3 runs 11 residues. Germline V CDR1 and CDR2: SNHLY, FYNNEI. The germline V and J ends were trimmed by 6 bases and 3 bases, with 3 bases remaining between them. For the CDR3, the DNA is TGTGCCAGCAGACTCTACAATGAGCAGTTCTTC. Protein sequence: CASRLYNEQFF.

This clone has more than one count but fewer than ten. The rearrangement uses TRBV5-5 and TRBJ2-7, with TRBD1 matching 7 bases. Germline CDR1 reads SGHKS; CDR2 reads YYEKEE (reference sequence). This CDR3 contains 15 residues. J lost 6 bases, V lost 2 bases, and 11 bases had no gene match. The CDR3 nucleotides read TGTGCCAGCAGCTTTGGGGGCCCAGGGGGTCTCGAGCAGTACTTC. It is translated as CASSFGGPGGLEQYF.